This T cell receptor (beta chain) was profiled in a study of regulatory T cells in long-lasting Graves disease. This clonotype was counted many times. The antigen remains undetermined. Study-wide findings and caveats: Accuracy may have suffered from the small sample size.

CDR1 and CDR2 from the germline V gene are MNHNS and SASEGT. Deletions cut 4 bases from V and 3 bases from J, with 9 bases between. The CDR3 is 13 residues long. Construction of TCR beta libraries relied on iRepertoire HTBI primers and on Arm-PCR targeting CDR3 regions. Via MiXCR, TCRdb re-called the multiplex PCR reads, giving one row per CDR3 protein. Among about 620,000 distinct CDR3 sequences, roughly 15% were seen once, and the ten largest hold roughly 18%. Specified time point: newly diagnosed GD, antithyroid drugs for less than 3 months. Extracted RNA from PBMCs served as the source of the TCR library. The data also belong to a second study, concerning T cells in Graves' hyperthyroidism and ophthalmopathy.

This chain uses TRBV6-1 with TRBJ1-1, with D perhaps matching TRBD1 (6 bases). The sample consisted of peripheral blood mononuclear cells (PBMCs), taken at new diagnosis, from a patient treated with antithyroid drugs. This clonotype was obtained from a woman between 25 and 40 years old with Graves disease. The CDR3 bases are TGTGCCAGCAGTGTGGAGGGGGACACTGAAGCTTTCTTT. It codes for CASSVEGDTEAFF.